The sample holds many counts of the clone carrying this TCR beta chain. No antigen is known for it. This specimen comes from a study of regulatory T cells in long-lasting Graves disease. The authors built TCR beta libraries using iRepertoire HTBI primers and Arm-PCR of CDR3 regions. TCRdb reanalysed the multiplex PCR reads using MiXCR and keeps one entry per CDR3 protein. The sample contains about 620,000 distinct CDR3 sequences, 16% of which appear only once. Study results and limitations: More public clonotypes were shared by persistent patients (about 2,700) than by new patients (about 970). Less diverse TCR repertoires were seen in persistent Graves' patients than in newly diagnosed ones.

Germline CDR1 and CDR2: DFQATT and SNEGSKA (reference sequence). The CDR3 runs 14 residues. Losses at the gene ends were 7 bases for V and 2 bases for J; bases not matched to a gene: 5. Time point of the sample: newly diagnosed GD, antithyroid drugs for less than 3 months. RNA isolated from PBMCs was used to make the TCR library. The same data also went into a second study, on T cells in Graves' hyperthyroidism and ophthalmopathy. This second study notes: HTBI primers were used for first-round RT-PCR of the TCR CDR3.

This sample comprised peripheral blood mononuclear cells (PBMCs), obtained at new diagnosis, from a patient treated with antithyroid drugs. V is TRBV20-1 and J is TRBJ2-1; 10 positions agree with TRBD2. The TCR comes from a woman aged 30 to 39 with Graves disease. The CDR3 region is CSVPAGGTYNEQFF. CDR3 bases: TGCAGTGTACCAGCGGGAGGGACCTACAATGAGCAGTTCTTC.